This is a list of T cell receptor beta chains from one sample in a study of blood T cell repertoires in COVID-19. Only in-frame clones appear in the TCRdb table, and some are missing; sequencing was by immunoSEQ multiplex PCR. Of about 300,000 clones listed, approximately 89% are singletons. Sequencing was done on a sample of peripheral blood. Every receptor here comes from a woman in her thirties who had recovered from COVID-19. Each CDR3 is given with its conserved first and last residue. The order of the fields is V gene, D gene, J gene, clone size, CDR3 DNA, CDR3 protein. D genes are given only for firm matches. Expanded clones are given a class, and other clones once, few, many or no size at all.

TRBV5-1,-,TRBJ2-5,-,TGCGCCGCCGGGACAACACAAGAGACCCAGTACTTC,CAAGTTQETQYF
TRBV6-5,-,TRBJ1-1,-,TGTGCCAGCACTTTACTACGAGGCACTTCTGAAGCTTTCTTT,CASTLLRGTSEAFF
TRBV28,-,TRBJ1-5,-,TGTGCCAGCAGTTTATTGCGGGGCCTGGGGAATCAGCCCCAGCATTTT,CASSLLRGLGNQPQHF
TRBV5-1,-,TRBJ2-7,-,TGCGCCACCAGACGGTTGGGAGGAACCTCAGATTACGAGCAGTACTTC,CATRRLGGTSDYEQYF
TRBV7-2,-,TRBJ2-3,once,TGTGCCAGCAGCTCTAACGCGGCAGATACGCAGTATTTT,CASSSNAADTQYF
TRBV5-1,TRBD1,TRBJ1-6,-,TGCGCCAGCAGCTTGGCTTTAGGGGGCGGATCACCCCTCCACTTT,CASSLALGGGSPLHF
TRBV20-1,-,TRBJ2-4,-,TGCAGTGCGAGACGCAGGAACATTCAGTACTTC,CSARRRNIQYF
TRBV6-5,TRBD1,TRBJ1-5,-,TGTGCCAGCAGTCGACAGGGGAGCAATCAGCCCCAGCATTTT,CASSRQGSNQPQHF
TRBV11-1,-,TRBJ2-7,-,TGTGCCAGCAGCCCGCAGGGGGGAGTCGAGCAGTACTTC,CASSPQGGVEQYF
TRBV24-1,-,TRBJ1-1,-,TGTGCCACCAGTGATTCCTCCACGGGTACCGGGACTCCGAACACTGAAGCTTTCTTT,CATSDSSTGTGTPNTEAFF